Presented here are 32 T cell receptor beta chains from one specimen sequenced in a study of cytomegalovirus exposure and HLA in healthy donors. The protocol was immunoSEQ multiplex PCR, while the TCRdb copy is restricted to in-frame clones and leaves out a portion. This table holds more than 90,000 clones, roughly 86% found once. Sequences were obtained from PBMCs. The source is a young man in good health and CMV-seronegative.

This chain uses TRBV6-5 with TRBJ1-5; 7 nucleotides align to TRBD1. The ends lost 6 bases at V and 4 bases at J; junction bases unmatched: 6. The length of the CDR3 is 14 residues. Germline CDR1 reads MNHEY; CDR2 reads SVGAGI. The CDR3 region has the DNA TGTGCCAGCAGCAAAGACAGGGCTAATCAGCCCCAGCATTTT. It is translated as CASSKDRANQPQHF.

V gene TRBV27 combines with J gene TRBJ2-3, with 15 nucleotides matching TRBD2. After removal of 2 bases from V and 4 bases from J, the junction contained 7 bases not matched to a gene. Germline V gene sequence: CDR1 MNHEY, CDR2 SMNVEV (reference sequence). The CDR3 loop spans 18 amino acids. The CDR3 nucleotides are TGTGCCAGCAGTTTAATGGTTCGGACTAGCGGGAGGGCAGATACGCAGTATTTT. Protein sequence: CASSLMVRTSGRADTQYF.

The V call is TRBV10-2, the J call TRBJ2-5; 8 bases align to TRBD2. Germline assignment: CDR1 WSHSY and CDR2 SAAADI. The ends lost 7 bases at V and 2 bases at J; junction bases unmatched: 9. CDR3 length: 15 residues. The CDR3 nucleotides read TGCGCCAGCAAGGATCTAGCGGGCGAGCAAGAGACCCAGTACTTC. This gives the protein CASKDLAGEQETQYF.

The V gene is TRBV4-1, the J gene TRBJ2-7; TRBD2 agrees at 11 bases. There are 18 residues in the CDR3. The ends lost 5 bases at V and 5 bases at J; junction bases unmatched: 17. Germline V gene lookup returns CDR1 MGHRA and CDR2 YSYEKL. CDR3 DNA: TGCGCCAGCAGCTCTCGAGGTTTAGCGGGGGGGCCTCAAAACGAGCAGTACTTC. Amino acids: CASSSRGLAGGPQNEQYF.

The J gene is TRBJ1-2, the V gene TRBV19; D perhaps matches TRBD1 (5 bases). The CDR3 has 12 amino acids. V gave up 3 bases and J gave up 6 bases, with 8 bases separating them. CDR1 LNHDA and CDR2 SQIVND come from the germline V gene (reference sequence). Here the CDR3 reads CASSMIGDGYTF. Written as DNA, the CDR3 is TGTGCCAGTAGTATGATAGGGGATGGCTACACCTTC.

This chain links TRBV7-9 with TRBJ2-1; 11 bases line up with TRBD2. The CDR3 has 18 amino acids. V shed 4 bases, J shed 2 bases, and the junction held 10 bases outside the gene matches. Germline assignment: CDR1 SEHNR and CDR2 FQNEAQ (reference sequence). The CDR3, as DNA: TGTGCCAGCAGCTCCCTGGGGAGTAGCGGGAGGGCCTACAATGAGCAGTTCTTC. This gives the protein CASSSLGSSGRAYNEQFF. The variable domain in full, with the rest retrieved from reference TRBV7-9 and TRBJ2-1, is DTGVSQNPRHKITKRGQNVTFRCDPISEHNRLYWYRQTLGQGPEFLTYFQNEAQLEKSRLLSDRFSAERPKGSFSTLEIQRTEQGDSAMYLCASSSLGSSGRAYNEQFFGPGTRLTVL.

The rearrangement links TRBV5-1 to TRBJ2-7; D is possibly TRBD2 (6 bases). The germline CDR1 and CDR2 sequences are SGHRS and YFSETQ. The V and J ends lost 4 bases and 2 bases respectively, with 16 bases between them. The CDR3 runs to 15 residues. DNA of the CDR3: TGCGCCAGCAGCCCTTTTGCGGGACCCCCCTACGAGCAGTACTTC. Its protein product is CASSPFAGPPYEQYF.

V and J are TRBV27 and TRBJ1-1; 10 bases fit TRBD1. The length of the CDR3 is 14 residues. Germline lookup yields CDR1 MNHEY and CDR2 SMNVEV (reference sequence). V trimming: 10 bases; J trimming: 3 bases; junction bases outside the gene matches: 8. DNA for the CDR3: TGTGCCACGAAGGGACAGGGGAGGGACACTGAAGCTTTCTTT. It encodes CATKGQGRDTEAFF.

The CDR3 nucleotides read TGTGCCAGCAGTCCGACTAGCTGGGCCAAAAACATTCAGTACTTC. Residues: CASSPTSWAKNIQYF. J is TRBJ2-4 and V is TRBV25-1; 7 bases fit TRBD2. The CDR3 has 15 residues. V gave up 5 bases and J gave up 1 base; unmatched junction bases: 5. CDR1 MGHDK and CDR2 SYGVNS come from the germline V gene.

The rearrangement links TRBV6-1 to TRBJ2-1; TRBD2 agrees at 11 bases. The CDR3 consists of 14 residues. The V gene's germline CDR1 is MNHNS and CDR2 SASEGT. Germline trimming cut 7 bases from V and 7 bases from J; bases unmatched to any gene: 6. CDR3 nucleotides: TGTGCCAGCATCTCGGGACTAGCGGATAATGAGCAGTTCTTC. It is translated as CASISGLADNEQFF.

The chain carries TRBV6-5 and TRBJ1-4, with TRBD1 as a possible D gene (6 bases). Trimming stripped 10 bases from V and 3 bases from J, with 9 bases between. The CDR3 extends over 12 amino acids. CDR1 and CDR2 (germline): MNHEY, SVGAGI. The CDR3 DNA reads TGTGCCAACAGGGAGCCTAATGAAAAACTGTTTTTT. This sequence encodes CANREPNEKLFF.

Only a few counts were recorded for this clone. This sequence joins TRBV30 and TRBJ2-4, with 10 bases aligning to TRBD1. The CDR3 is 15 residues long. Germline V CDR1 and CDR2: GTSNPN, SVGIG (reference sequence). Losses at the gene ends were 1 base for V and 6 bases for J; bases not matched to a gene: 6. In DNA form, the CDR3 reads TGTGCCTGGAGTGCCCGGACAGGGGGTATAAACATTCAGTACTTC. Its translation: CAWSARTGGINIQYF. Complete variable domain (other parts from reference TRBV30 and TRBJ2-4): SQTIHQWPATLVQPVGSPLSLECTVEGTSNPNLYWYRQAAGRGLQLLFYSVGIGQISSEVPQNLSASRPQDRQFILSSKKLLLSDSGFYLCAWSARTGGINIQYFGAGTRLSVL.

The genes are TRBV5-1 and TRBJ2-2; 11 positions agree with TRBD2. CDR1 is SGHRS and CDR2 is YFSETQ in the germline V gene. The trim removed 4 bases at V and 0 bases at J, leaving 2 bases unmatched. CDR3 length equals 16 residues. CDR3: CASSGTSGANTGELFF. For the CDR3, the DNA is TGCGCCAGCAGCGGGACTAGCGGAGCGAACACCGGGGAGCTGTTTTTT.

V gene TRBV5-1 combines with J gene TRBJ1-3, with D possibly being TRBD1 (6 bases). Germline CDR1 SGHRS, CDR2 YFSETQ. Between the trimmed V and J ends, which lost 0 bases and 0 bases, there was a span of 10 bases. CDR3 length: 16 residues. The CDR3 DNA reads as TGCGCCAGCAGCTTGGCCGGGACACCCTCTGGAAACACCATATATTTT. Its translation: CASSLAGTPSGNTIYF.

This rearrangement joins TRBV30 to TRBJ2-5, with D tentatively TRBD1 (5 bases). The CDR3 totals 14 residues. The V and J ends lost 5 bases and 0 bases respectively, with 13 bases between them. Germline V lookup: CDR1 GTSNPN, CDR2 SVGIG (reference sequence). CDR3 in DNA: TGTGCCTGGGGGCCGGCAGGGAACCAAGAGACCCAGTACTTC. Translation: CAWGPAGNQETQYF.

The rearrangement uses TRBV27 and TRBJ2-1; 12 positions match TRBD1. Unmatched junction bases numbered 7, after V lost 5 bases and J lost 8 bases. The germline CDR1 and CDR2 sequences are MNHEY and SMNVEV (reference sequence). The length of the CDR3 is 15 residues. The CDR3 loop reads CASSPGTGGLDEQFF. The CDR3 nucleotides read TGTGCCAGCAGTCCCGGGACAGGGGGCCTCGATGAGCAGTTCTTC.

The V call is TRBV7-9, the J call TRBJ2-5; the D is unclear. The ends were cut back, 2 bases at V and 2 bases at J, with 9 bases in the middle. CDR1 is SEHNR and CDR2 is FQNEAQ in the germline V gene (reference sequence). CDR3 length: 14 residues. CDR3 DNA: TGTGCCAGCAGCTTAAATGGGCTTCAAGAGACCCAGTACTTC. The encoded protein is CASSLNGLQETQYF.

This clone has only a few counts. The rearrangement links TRBV18 to TRBJ2-1, with 8 positions matching TRBD2. Trimming at V came to 3 bases and at J to 2 bases, leaving 12 bases not matched to a gene. The germline CDR1 and CDR2 sequences are KGHSH and LQKENI. The CDR3 loop spans 18 amino acids. Here the CDR3 DNA reads TGTGCCAGCTCACCCCCGATCCGGGGGGGTATTACCTACAATGAGCAGTTCTTC. Residues: CASSPPIRGGITYNEQFF.

The genes are TRBV6-4 and TRBJ2-1; perhaps TRBD2 as D (6 bases). The germline V gene encodes CDR1 MRHNA and CDR2 SNTAGT. There are 15 residues in the CDR3. Trimming removed 3 bases at V and 2 bases at J, with 11 bases between. The CDR3 region has the DNA TGTGCCAGCAGTGAAGCGGGCGACACCTACAATGAGCAGTTCTTC. As protein: CASSEAGDTYNEQFF.

The table lists this clone with a count of one. This chain joins TRBV9 and TRBJ1-1; 10 bases map to TRBD1. This CDR3 is built from 16 residues. Per germline, CDR1 SGDLS and CDR2 YYNGEE. J was trimmed by 6 bases and V by 0 bases; bases with no gene match: 8. CDR3 sequence: CASSVGLGTGASEAFF. CDR3 bases: TGTGCCAGCAGCGTAGGACTCGGGACAGGGGCTTCTGAAGCTTTCTTT.

V is TRBV6-5 and J is TRBJ1-1; the D is unclear. V lost 8 bases to trimming and J lost 0 bases, with 7 bases between them. Looked up from germline, CDR1 is MNHEY and CDR2 is SVGAGI. CDR3 length: 12 amino acids. The CDR3 coding sequence is TGTGCCAGCCGGCGGATGAACACTGAAGCTTTCTTT. Amino acids: CASRRMNTEAFF.

This sequence joins TRBV6-1 and TRBJ2-5, with 11 bases lining up with TRBD2. CDR3 length: 17 residues. CDR1 is MNHNS, CDR2 SASEGT, per germline. V shed 4 bases and J 4 bases; nucleotides not matched to a gene: 11. The CDR3 sequence: CASSVASGGWAGETQYF. The CDR3 region has the DNA TGTGCCAGCAGTGTTGCTAGCGGGGGGTGGGCTGGAGAGACCCAGTACTTC.

The CDR3 DNA reads TGCAGCGTTCGTTCAGGGGGGTCGGACACTGAAGCTTTCTTT. This gives the protein CSVRSGGSDTEAFF. V usage is TRBV29-1 and J usage is TRBJ1-1, with TRBD1 identical over 7 bases. The J segment lost 3 bases and the V segment lost 5 bases, leaving 9 bases of the junction unmatched. This CDR3 has 14 residues. Germline V CDR1 and CDR2: SQVTM, ANQGSEA.

CDR3 region: CATKSPGLKNTEAFF. The CDR3 DNA reads TGTGCCACAAAAAGCCCGGGACTCAAAAACACTGAAGCTTTCTTT. The rearrangement joins TRBV19 to TRBJ1-1, with a weak D call TRBD1 (5 bases). The germline CDR1 and CDR2 sequences are LNHDA and SQIVND (reference sequence). This CDR3 comprises 15 residues. With 10 bases removed from V and 2 bases from J, the gap between germline ends came to 20 bases. The full variable domain, its missing parts supplied by reference TRBV19 and TRBJ1-1, is DGGITQSPKYLFRKEGQNVTLSCEQNLNHDAMYWYRQDPGQGLRLIYYSQIVNDFQKGDIAEGYSVSREKKESFPLTVTSAQKNPTAFYLCATKSPGLKNTEAFFGQGTRLTVV.

The CDR3 reads CAWAGTGISTDTQYF. CDR3 nucleotides: TGTGCCTGGGCCGGGACAGGGATTAGCACAGATACGCAGTATTTT. V is TRBV30 and J is TRBJ2-3; 9 positions agree with TRBD1. V shed 5 bases and J 0 bases; nucleotides not matched to a gene: 6. The CDR3 runs to 15 residues. Germline V gives CDR1 GTSNPN, CDR2 SVGIG (reference sequence). Looking up the rest from reference TRBV30 and TRBJ2-3 gives the full variable domain: SQTIHQWPATLVQPVGSPLSLECTVEGTSNPNLYWYRQAAGRGLQLLFYSVGIGQISSEVPQNLSASRPQDRQFILSSKKLLLSDSGFYLCAWAGTGISTDTQYFGPGTRLTVL.

The chain couples TRBV6-6 to TRBJ1-5; D is unclear. CDR3 length: 13 amino acids. Trimming left V 7 bases short and J 4 bases short, with 11 bases between. Germline assignment: CDR1 MNHNY and CDR2 SVGAGI (reference sequence). CDR3 region: CASKDAGNQPQHF. CDR3 DNA sequence: TGTGCCAGCAAGGATGCGGGAAATCAGCCCCAGCATTTT.

This chain joins TRBV7-9 and TRBJ2-7, with D possibly matching TRBD2 (5 bases). Germline V gene sequence: CDR1 SEHNR, CDR2 FQNEAQ (reference sequence). The CDR3 has 15 residues. V was pared by 2 bases and J by 2 bases, with 13 bases between. The CDR3 DNA reads TGTGCCAGCAGCTTATCGTCGGGGTCTACCTACGAGCAGTACTTC. As protein: CASSLSSGSTYEQYF. The full variable domain, rest sourced from reference TRBV7-9 and TRBJ2-7, is DTGVSQNPRHKITKRGQNVTFRCDPISEHNRLYWYRQTLGQGPEFLTYFQNEAQLEKSRLLSDRFSAERPKGSFSTLEIQRTEQGDSAMYLCASSLSSGSTYEQYFGPGTRLTVT.

This sequence joins TRBV30 and TRBJ2-3; unclear D gene. Germline-derived CDR1 and CDR2 are GTSNPN and SVGIG (reference sequence). V was trimmed by 5 bases and J by 2 bases, leaving 8 bases between them. The CDR3 sequence is 12 residues long. The CDR3 region is CAWGQITDTQYF. As DNA, the CDR3 is TGTGCCTGGGGCCAGATCACAGATACGCAGTATTTT.

The chain joins TRBV5-1 to TRBJ1-2; 7 bases line up with TRBD1. Germline assignment: CDR1 SGHRS and CDR2 YFSETQ. After removal of 4 bases from V and 4 bases from J, the junction contained 13 bases not matched to a gene. CDR3 length: 16 residues. CDR3 DNA sequence: TGCGCCAGCAGCATCGGGACAGCCTCGATCCCCTATGGCTACACCTTC. Its protein product is CASSIGTASIPYGYTF.

The chain uses TRBV7-2 and TRBJ2-3; 10 nucleotides match TRBD2. The CDR3 is 16 residues long. The V segment lost 3 bases and the J segment 3 bases; nucleotides outside the gene matches: 6. CDR1 and CDR2 (germline): SGHTA, FQGNSA. The chain's CDR3 is CASSLGLAGVTDTQYF. The CDR3 bases are TGTGCCAGCAGCTTGGGTCTAGCGGGAGTAACAGATACGCAGTATTTT.

The rearrangement joins TRBV4-1 to TRBJ1-5, with D unresolved. V shed 1 base and J shed 2 bases, with 15 bases lying between them. Germline V gene lookup returns CDR1 MGHRA and CDR2 YSYEKL. This CDR3 has 17 amino acids. CDR3 sequence (DNA): TGCGCCAGCAGCCAAGTCTTCGGGCCCGGGGGCAATCAGCCCCAGCATTTT. This encodes CASSQVFGPGGNQPQHF.

This clone showed up just a few times. The chain couples TRBV18 to TRBJ2-7; 11 bases line up with TRBD2. V trimming: 3 bases; J trimming: 2 bases; junction bases outside the gene matches: 6. The CDR3 loop spans 16 amino acids. The V gene's germline CDR1 is KGHSH and CDR2 LQKENI. This CDR3 is CASSPPELAGAYEQYF. The CDR3 DNA reads TGTGCCAGCTCACCGCCCGAACTAGCGGGAGCCTACGAGCAGTACTTC.